These 29 T cell receptor beta chains originate from one sample sequenced in a study of cytomegalovirus exposure and HLA in healthy donors. Some clones are missing from TCRdb's copy, which holds only in-frame ones; the method was immunoSEQ multiplex PCR. The data hold 200,000 to 300,000 clones, with approximately 84% observed a single time. The sample was PBMCs. Every receptor here comes from a woman aged 25 to 39 in good health and CMV-seropositive.

This sequence joins TRBV7-2 and TRBJ1-2; 8 positions match TRBD1. This CDR3 comprises 14 residues. Unmatched junction bases numbered 8, after V lost 3 bases and J lost 8 bases. From germline, CDR1 is SGHTA and CDR2 FQGNSA. The DNA of the CDR3 is TGTGCCAGCAGCTTCTCGACAGGGGATAACGGCTACACCTTC. Encoded protein: CASSFSTGDNGYTF.

This clone was detected only a few times. The CDR3 DNA reads as TGCGCCAGCAGCCAAGTTACAGCGGATTATGGCTACACCTTC. Protein product: CASSQVTADYGYTF. This chain uses TRBV4-1 with TRBJ1-2; D uncertain. The germline V and J ends were trimmed by 1 base and 5 bases, with 11 bases remaining between them. Germline V CDR1 and CDR2: MGHRA, YSYEKL. CDR3 length equals 14 residues.

This rearrangement joins TRBV6-1 to TRBJ1-2, with 7 bases lining up with TRBD1. This CDR3 comprises 13 residues. The germline V gene encodes CDR1 MNHNS and CDR2 SASEGT. The J segment lost 5 bases and the V segment lost 4 bases, leaving 4 bases of the junction unmatched. The CDR3 nucleotides read TGTGCCAGCAGTGTTACGACAGGGTATGGCTACACCTTC. Translated: CASSVTTGYGYTF.

The table lists this clone with a count of one. The J gene is TRBJ1-1, the V gene TRBV6-5, with D possibly TRBD1 on 5 matching bases. The CDR3 sequence is 14 residues long. The germline gives CDR1 MNHEY, CDR2 SVGAGI. The germline V and J ends were trimmed by 2 bases and 4 bases, with 11 bases remaining between them. CDR3 sequence (DNA): TGTGCCAGCAGTTACCAGGGATTTGGCACTGAAGCTTTCTTT. It is translated as CASSYQGFGTEAFF.

This clone showed up just once. V usage is TRBV19 and J usage is TRBJ1-2, with D perhaps matching TRBD1 (5 bases). CDR1 LNHDA and CDR2 SQIVND come from the germline V gene (reference sequence). Deletions cut 0 bases from V and 3 bases from J, with 11 bases between. This CDR3 comprises 15 residues. The CDR3 sequence: CASSIERGFDYGYTF. DNA of the CDR3: TGTGCCAGTAGTATAGAAAGGGGATTTGACTATGGCTACACCTTC.

The chain links TRBV7-8 to TRBJ1-4; D gene unclear. Germline assignment: CDR1 SGHVS and CDR2 FQNEAQ. Deletions cut 0 bases from V and 7 bases from J, with 15 bases between. The CDR3 contains 16 residues. The CDR3 nucleotides are TGTGCCAGCAGCTTAGCTTTGGCATCTGGTCTTGAAAAACTGTTTTTT. Amino acids: CASSLALASGLEKLFF. Full variable domain (remainder filled in from reference TRBV7-8 and TRBJ1-4): GAGVSQSPRYKVAKRGQDVALRCDPISGHVSLFWYQQALGQGPEFLTYFQNEAQLDKSGLPSDRFFAERPEGSVSTLKIQRTQQEDSAVYLCASSLALASGLEKLFFGSGTQLSVL.

This chain joins TRBV7-3 and TRBJ1-3; unclear D gene. V was clipped by 5 bases and J by 4 bases, with 12 bases between them. Germline loops: CDR1 SGHTA, CDR2 FQGTGA. CDR3 size: 14 residues. CDR3 coding DNA: TGTGCCAGCAGCCCAGTGGCGGCCGGAAACACCATATATTTT. Translated, it gives CASSPVAAGNTIYF. Full variable domain (outside the CDR3, taken from reference TRBV7-3 and TRBJ1-3): GAGVSQTPSNKVTEKGKYVELRCDPISGHTALYWYRQSLGQGPEFLIYFQGTGAADDSGLPNDRFFAVRPEGSVSTLKIQRTERGDSAVYLCASSPVAAGNTIYFGEGSWLTVV.

V gene TRBV27 combines with J gene TRBJ2-3; 11 bases align to TRBD2. The CDR3 is 14 residues long. J lost 5 bases, V lost 6 bases, and 4 bases had no gene match. Germline values: CDR1 MNHEY, CDR2 SMNVEV (reference sequence). CDR3 nucleotide sequence: TGTGCCAGCAGAGTAGCGGGAGGGATAGATACGCAGTATTTT. It encodes CASRVAGGIDTQYF.

This clone was observed a handful of times. The CDR3 DNA reads TGCGCCAGCAGCTTGGCCCAGGGTCAGGGTTTTGGCTACACCTTC. This gives the protein CASSLAQGQGFGYTF. The chain joins TRBV5-1 to TRBJ1-2, with a tentative D call TRBD1 (5 bases). Trimming pared 0 bases from V and 7 bases from J, leaving 16 bases between. This CDR3 is 15 amino acids long. Germline assignment: CDR1 SGHRS and CDR2 YFSETQ.

The CDR3 protein is CASSFEAGYEQYF. The CDR3 DNA is TGTGCCAGCAGCTTTGAGGCGGGCTACGAGCAGTACTTC. The chain has TRBV5-6 and TRBJ2-7; the D gene is possibly TRBD2 (5 bases). Trimming took 2 bases from V and 3 from J, leaving 9 bases between them. The germline gives CDR1 SGHDT, CDR2 YYEEEE. The CDR3 is 13 amino acids.

The genes are TRBV30 and TRBJ2-6, with no clear D. V was trimmed by 0 bases and J by 2 bases, leaving 11 bases between them. The CDR3 has 16 amino acids. Germline V gene data show CDR1 as GTSNPN and CDR2 as SVGIG (reference sequence). As DNA, the CDR3 is TGTGCCTGGAGTGTATCCCTGACAACTGGGGCCAACGTCCTGACTTTC. Translating it yields CAWSVSLTTGANVLTF.

The CDR3 region is CASSIASGSGNEQYF. The CDR3 nucleotides are TGTGCCAGTAGTATAGCTAGCGGGAGTGGCAACGAGCAGTACTTC. The J gene is TRBJ2-7, the V gene TRBV19, with 10 nucleotides matching TRBD2. The CDR3 consists of 15 residues. The V segment lost 1 base and the J segment 5 bases; nucleotides outside the gene matches: 5. The germline CDR1 and CDR2 sequences are LNHDA and SQIVND (reference sequence).

The genes are TRBV30 and TRBJ2-2, with D unclear. CDR3 size: 10 residues. With 7 bases removed from V and 10 bases from J, the gap between germline ends came to 10 bases. Looked up from germline, CDR1 is GTSNPN and CDR2 is SVGIG (reference sequence). The CDR3 reads CAFKVAELFF. The CDR3 nucleotides are TGTGCCTTCAAAGTGGCGGAGCTGTTTTTT.

This clone came up a few times. The gene calls are TRBV27 and TRBJ2-2, with D possibly being TRBD2 (5 bases). Germline V gene lookup returns CDR1 MNHEY and CDR2 SMNVEV (reference sequence). This CDR3 spans 17 amino acids. V lost 3 bases and J lost 2, with 16 bases in between. CDR3 sequence reads: CASSFGSVGTNTGELFF. In DNA form, the CDR3 reads TGTGCCAGCAGTTTCGGTAGCGTGGGTACTAACACCGGGGAGCTGTTTTTT.

The rearrangement joins TRBV6-8 to TRBJ1-1; D is uncertain. Trimming removed 5 bases from V and 8 bases from J, with 6 bases in between. CDR3 length: 10 residues. Looked up from germline, CDR1 is MNHGY and CDR2 is SAAAGT. The CDR3 reads CASSEPEAFF. CDR3 DNA sequence: TGTGCCAGCAGTGAGCCCGAAGCTTTCTTT.

The chain recombines TRBV7-8 with TRBJ1-2; 10 bases fit TRBD1. The CDR3 is 15 amino acids. The J segment lost 6 bases and the V segment lost 2 bases, leaving 6 bases of the junction unmatched. Per germline, CDR1 SGHVS and CDR2 FQNEAQ. In DNA form, the CDR3 reads TGTGCCAGCAGCTTAATGACAGGGGGCGCAGATGGCTACACCTTC. Its translation is CASSLMTGGADGYTF.

The genes are TRBV11-1 and TRBJ1-2, with 9 bases matching TRBD1. The germline gives CDR1 SGHAT, CDR2 FQDESV (reference sequence). V trimming: 5 bases; J trimming: 7 bases; junction bases outside the gene matches: 8. The CDR3 extends over 14 amino acids. The CDR3 DNA reads as TGTGCCAGCAGCGAAGGACAGGGGCGAGGTGGCTACACCTTC. Its protein product is CASSEGQGRGGYTF.

V is TRBV29-1 and J is TRBJ1-2; TRBD1 is a possible D gene (6 bases). Trimming took off 0 bases at V and 3 bases at J, with 11 bases between the two ends. The V gene's germline CDR1 is SQVTM and CDR2 ANQGSEA. The CDR3 has 14 amino acids. The CDR3 here is CSVEDWGTHYGYTF. Here the CDR3 DNA reads TGCAGCGTTGAAGATTGGGGGACACACTATGGCTACACCTTC.

This sequence joins TRBV27 and TRBJ2-3; TRBD2 aligns across 13 bases. This CDR3 spans 15 amino acids. The V segment lost 7 bases and the J segment 6 bases; nucleotides outside the gene matches: 7. Germline loops: CDR1 MNHEY, CDR2 SMNVEV (reference sequence). The CDR3 is CASKTGLAGPDTQYF. The CDR3 DNA is TGTGCCAGCAAAACGGGACTAGCGGGACCTGATACGCAGTATTTT.

This clone appeared once. This chain connects TRBV5-1 to TRBJ2-1, with a weak D call TRBD2 (6 bases). The CDR3 length is 12 residues. V lost 5 bases, J lost 9 bases, and 12 bases lay in between. Germline lookup yields CDR1 SGHRS and CDR2 YFSETQ. This CDR3 is CASSNSGVEQFF. The CDR3 DNA is TGCGCCAGCAGTAATAGCGGCGTTGAGCAGTTCTTC.

V gene TRBV9 combines with J gene TRBJ2-2; D uncertain. Germline V gene data show CDR1 as SGDLS and CDR2 as YYNGEE. This CDR3 region has 14 residues. The V end was cut by 1 base, the J end by 7 bases, with 11 bases between. CDR3 nucleotides: TGTGCCAGCAGCGTAATAGAGACTGGCGGGGAGCTGTTTTTT. Translation: CASSVIETGGELFF.

The genes are TRBV5-1 and TRBJ2-3; perhaps TRBD1 as D (6 bases). V was trimmed by 6 bases and J by 5 bases, leaving 19 bases between them. CDR3 size: 15 residues. CDR1 and CDR2 from the germline V gene are SGHRS and YFSETQ. CDR3 sequence (DNA): TGCGCCAGCACTCCAACAGGGACCCCGGGAGATACGCAGTATTTT. This translates into CASTPTGTPGDTQYF.

As to this clone: An end of the junction does not agree with germline; a read error may underlie this. V is TRBV5-1 and J is TRBJ2-5; D might be TRBD2 (6 bases). In germline, CDR1 is SGHRS, CDR2 YFSETQ. There are 14 residues in the CDR3. The CDR3 coding sequence is TGCGCCTGCAGATCAGCGGGCCTCCAAGAGACCCAGTACTTC. Translation gives CACRSAGLQETQYF.

The chain carries TRBV6-1 and TRBJ2-7; D might be TRBD1 (5 bases). The length of the CDR3 is 15 residues. Germline lookup yields CDR1 MNHNS and CDR2 SASEGT. V shed 4 bases and J shed 0 bases, with 13 bases lying between them. CDR3 coding DNA: TGTGCCAGCAGTGTAGAGACAGCCTTCTCCTACGAGCAGTACTTC. Translated: CASSVETAFSYEQYF.

The V and J genes are TRBV11-3 and TRBJ1-1; 8 nucleotides agree with TRBD1. The CDR3 runs 17 residues. Germline V gene data show CDR1 as SGHNT and CDR2 as YENEEA. J lost 1 base, V lost 5 bases, and 12 bases had no gene match. In nucleotides, the CDR3 is TGTGCCAGCAGCCGTAGATCAACCGACAGGGGGAACACTGAAGCTTTCTTT. Protein: CASSRRSTDRGNTEAFF.

The chain uses TRBV5-1 and TRBJ2-3; TRBD1 might be the D (5 bases). The CDR3 length is 14 residues. Germline CDR1 is SGHRS and CDR2 is YFSETQ. Trimming left V 2 bases short and J 2 bases short, with 9 bases between. The CDR3 bases are TGCGCCAGCAGCTTACAGGTTACCACAGATACGCAGTATTTT. This gives the protein CASSLQVTTDTQYF.

The chain uses TRBV11-2 and TRBJ2-1; TRBD2 matches 9 bases. The CDR3 consists of 18 residues. Germline V gene data show CDR1 as SGHAT and CDR2 as FQNNGV. The V segment lost 1 base and the J segment 1 base; nucleotides outside the gene matches: 8. DNA of the CDR3: TGTGCCAGCAGCTTAGTTCTTAGCGGGAGTCCATCCTACAATGAGCAGTTCTTC. This sequence encodes CASSLVLSGSPSYNEQFF.

This clone was picked up a small number of times. The V and J genes are TRBV4-1 and TRBJ2-7, with D unresolved. The CDR3 runs 15 residues. Looked up from germline, CDR1 is MGHRA and CDR2 is YSYEKL. V shed 0 bases and J shed 3 bases, with 12 bases lying between them. Here the CDR3 DNA reads TGCGCCAGCAGCCAAGAACTCGCGAGGAGCTACGAGCAGTACTTC. This codes for CASSQELARSYEQYF.

This clone was found a few times. V usage is TRBV5-5 and J usage is TRBJ2-7; a weak D match, TRBD1 (6 bases). V dropped 2 bases and J dropped 0 bases, with 12 bases sitting between them. The CDR3 has 15 residues. Germline V gives CDR1 SGHKS, CDR2 YYEKEE (reference sequence). CDR3 bases: TGTGCCAGCAGCTTCGGACAGAGCCTCTCCTACGAGCAGTACTTC. This translates into CASSFGQSLSYEQYF.